This T cell receptor beta chain originates from a study of T cell clonality in common variable immunodeficiency. Study-wide points: Patient heterogeneity in the CVID cohort limited correlations between repertoire features and clinical complications. CVID subjects had higher TCRbeta clonality than healthy controls, most marked in about a third. Fewer TCRbeta clones were shared among CVID subjects than controls.

Sequencing input was equivalent genomic DNA from CVID and controls. Libraries were prepared by immunoSEQ multiplex PCR; TCRdb keeps only in-frame clonotypes and omits some of them. The counts give approximately 50,000 clones, none of them seen only once; just over 2% is held by the top ten. In its sample, this clone was seen many times. Its antigen remains unidentified. The sample comprised peripheral blood mononuclear cells. The TCR comes from a person aged 18 to 70 in good health.

CDR3 DNA (partial): TGTGCCTGGAGTGTGGTGGGCTTCGGC. Protein: CAWSVVGFG. In full, the CDR3 is CAWSVVGFGYTF. The V and J genes are TRBV30 and TRBJ1-2; unclear D gene. Coverage ceases 3 residues before the CDR3 finishes, and the germline J gene fills in the end. Germline lookup yields CDR1 GTSNPN and CDR2 SVGIG (reference sequence). The CDR3 spans 12 residues. The full variable domain, in which reference TRBV30 and TRBJ1-2 provide the parts outside the CDR3, is SQTIHQWPATLVQPVGSPLSLECTVEGTSNPNLYWYRQAAGRGLQLLFYSVGIGQISSEVPQNLSASRPQDRQFILSSKKLLLSDSGFYLCAWSVVGFGYTFGSGTRLTVV.